This TCR beta chain was recorded in a study of cytomegalovirus exposure and HLA in healthy donors. Findings and limits, study-wide: CMV antigen specificity of three CMV-associated chains was confirmed in vitro. An observed cluster of highly shared sequence variants was recorded as a likely sequencing artifact. Reportedly, TCR beta sequences accurately predicted HLA-A and HLA-B alleles in most subjects.

PCR primers comprised 60 Vbeta and 13 Jbeta primers. TCRdb's table, derived via immunoSEQ multiplex PCR, lists solely in-frame clones and lacks some. The profile shows 150,000 to 180,000 clones, 79% of them singletons. This CDR3 spans 16 amino acids. The V segment lost 0 bases and the J segment 8 bases; nucleotides outside the gene matches: 9. Germline V lookup: CDR1 GTSNPN, CDR2 SVGIG (reference sequence). Nominally healthy donors provided the samples, though records likely missed some immune exposures. This clone was seen a single time. Its specificity is not known. The sample consisted of PBMCs. The rearrangement links TRBV30 to TRBJ2-1, with 11 nucleotides matching TRBD2. This TCR came from a man younger than 40 in good health and CMV-seropositive. The CDR3 DNA reads as TGTGCCTGGAGTGTATGGGGTAGCGGGGGGGCTGATGAGCAGTTCTTC. Translating gives CAWSVWGSGGADEQFF.